The present TCR beta chain was sequenced within a study of T cells in Graves' hyperthyroidism and ophthalmopathy. Findings of the study overall: Also found in blood were most expanded thyroid clonotypes above 0.001.

TCR beta CDR3 region amplification was performed from RNA transcripts. The study used the HTBI primer set for a first-round RT-PCR of the TCR CDR3. MiXCR was run by TCRdb on the multiplex PCR reads, yielding one entry per CDR3 protein. The sample holds 650,000 to 850,000 distinct CDR3 sequences; approximately 18% are singletons and the top ten take over 15%. This clonotype was observed a few times. Its antigen is as yet unknown. Uncontrolled infection, other autoimmune disease, pregnancy or lactation led to exclusion. Clinical symptoms, serum thyroxine and TRAb, thyroid ultrasound and orbital computed tomography together formed the diagnostic basis. The TCR originated in a woman between 45 and 60 years old with Graves' hyperthyroidism that later progressed to Graves' ophthalmopathy. The sample was blood.

The CDR3 reads CASRPPEGWYGYTF. The CDR3, as DNA: TGTGCCAGCAGACCGCCCGAGGGTTGGTATGGCTACACCTTC. The V gene is TRBV7-9, the J gene TRBJ1-2; no clear D gene. The CDR3 length is 14 residues. Per the germline V gene, CDR1 is SEHNR and CDR2 is FQNEAQ (reference sequence). Between the trimmed V and J ends, which lost 6 bases and 5 bases, there was a span of 16 bases.